Sequencing of this T cell receptor (beta chain) was carried out in a study of blood T cell repertoires in COVID-19. Across the study: Both acute and convalescent COVID-19 samples were obtained from the United States, Italy and Spain. T cells, B-cell-depleted T cells, or PBMCs supplied cDNA or gDNA.

The authors' processing: Using reference gene primer amplification, nucleated cell counts were estimated. Generated by immunoSEQ multiplex PCR, the TCRdb table keeps only in-frame clones and is missing some. Clonal size and the V and J genes are those of that table, whereas D and trimming came from the DNA. The table has 130,000 to 150,000 clones, more than 75% seen once; the top ten hold about 9.4%. Germline V lookup: CDR1 MGHRA, CDR2 YSYEKL. V lost 2 bases to trimming and J lost 1 base, with 18 bases between them. The CDR3 loop spans 18 amino acids. This clone came up once. The origin of this receptor is a woman aged 50 to 60 with active or convalescent COVID-19. Sequencing was done on a sample of peripheral blood. The chain joins TRBV4-1 to TRBJ1-3, with D perhaps TRBD1 (5 bases). As DNA, the CDR3 is TGCGCCAGCAGCCAACCGCAGACAGTCCTGGCATCTGGAAACACCATATATTTT. Amino acids: CASSQPQTVLASGNTIYF.